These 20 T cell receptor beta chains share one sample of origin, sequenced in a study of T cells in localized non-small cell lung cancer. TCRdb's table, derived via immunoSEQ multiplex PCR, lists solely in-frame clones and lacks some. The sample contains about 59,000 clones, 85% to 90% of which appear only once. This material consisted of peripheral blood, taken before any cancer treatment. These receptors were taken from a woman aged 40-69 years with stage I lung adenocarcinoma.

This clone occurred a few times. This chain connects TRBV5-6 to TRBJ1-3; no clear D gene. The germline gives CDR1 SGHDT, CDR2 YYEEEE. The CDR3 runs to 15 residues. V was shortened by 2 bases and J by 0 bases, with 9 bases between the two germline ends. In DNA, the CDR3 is TGTGCCAGCAGCTTAGCGGGTCTCTCTGGAAACACCATATATTTT. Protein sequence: CASSLAGLSGNTIYF.

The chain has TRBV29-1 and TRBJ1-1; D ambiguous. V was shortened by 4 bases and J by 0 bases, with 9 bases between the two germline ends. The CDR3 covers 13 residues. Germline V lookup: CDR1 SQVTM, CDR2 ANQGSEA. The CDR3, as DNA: TGCAGCGTTGGAAGGAGAATGAACACTGAAGCTTTCTTT. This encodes CSVGRRMNTEAFF.

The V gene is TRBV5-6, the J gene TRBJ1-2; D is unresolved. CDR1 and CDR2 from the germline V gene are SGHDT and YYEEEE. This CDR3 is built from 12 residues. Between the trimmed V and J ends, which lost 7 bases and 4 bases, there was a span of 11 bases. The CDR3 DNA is TGTGCCAGCCGCGAGTATAGCTATGGCTACACCTTC. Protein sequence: CASREYSYGYTF.

The CDR3 sequence: CASSLTLAGGRADTQYF. The DNA of the CDR3 is TGCGCCAGCAGCTTGACACTAGCGGGGGGGCGGGCAGATACGCAGTATTTT. The chain links TRBV5-1 to TRBJ2-3; 13 bases are a match to TRBD2. The CDR3 consists of 17 residues. The V gene's germline CDR1 is SGHRS and CDR2 YFSETQ. With 1 base clipped from V and 4 bases from J, the junction kept 6 bases outside the gene matches.

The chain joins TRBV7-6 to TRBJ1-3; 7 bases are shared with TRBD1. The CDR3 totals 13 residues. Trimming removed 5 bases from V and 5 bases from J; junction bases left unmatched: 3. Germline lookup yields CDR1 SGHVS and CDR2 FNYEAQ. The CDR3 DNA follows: TGTGCCAGCAGCCGACAGGGACGAAACACCATATATTTT. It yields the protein CASSRQGRNTIYF.

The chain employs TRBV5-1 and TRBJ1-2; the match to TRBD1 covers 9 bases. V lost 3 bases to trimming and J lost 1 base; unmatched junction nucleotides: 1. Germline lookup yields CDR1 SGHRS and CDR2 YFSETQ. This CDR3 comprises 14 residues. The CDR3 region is CASSWDRVNYGYTF. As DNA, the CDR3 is TGCGCCAGCAGCTGGGACAGGGTTAACTATGGCTACACCTTC.

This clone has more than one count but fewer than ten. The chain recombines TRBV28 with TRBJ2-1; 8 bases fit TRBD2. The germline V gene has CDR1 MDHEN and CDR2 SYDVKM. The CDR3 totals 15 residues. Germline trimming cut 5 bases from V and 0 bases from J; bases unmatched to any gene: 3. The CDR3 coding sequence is TGTGCCAGCAGTGTACTAGCGGCCTCCTACAATGAGCAGTTCTTC. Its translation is CASSVLAASYNEQFF.

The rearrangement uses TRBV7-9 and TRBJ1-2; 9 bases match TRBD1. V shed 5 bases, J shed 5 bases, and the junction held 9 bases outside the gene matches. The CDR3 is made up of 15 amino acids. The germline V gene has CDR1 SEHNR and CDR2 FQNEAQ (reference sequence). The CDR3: CASSAGTGLGYGYTF. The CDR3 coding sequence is TGTGCCAGCAGCGCCGGGACAGGGCTTGGATATGGCTACACCTTC.

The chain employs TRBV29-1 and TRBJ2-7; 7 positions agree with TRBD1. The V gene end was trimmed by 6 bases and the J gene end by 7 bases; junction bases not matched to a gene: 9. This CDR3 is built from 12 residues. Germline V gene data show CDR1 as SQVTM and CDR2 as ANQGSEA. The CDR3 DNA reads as TGCAGCGTAGACGACAGGGACGGGGAGCAGTACTTC. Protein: CSVDDRDGEQYF.

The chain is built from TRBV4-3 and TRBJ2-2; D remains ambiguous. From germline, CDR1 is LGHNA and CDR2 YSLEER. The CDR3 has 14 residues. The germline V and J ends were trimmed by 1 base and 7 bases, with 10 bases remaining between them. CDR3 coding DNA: TGCGCCAGCAGCCAAGCACAGCTGGGCGGGGAGCTGTTTTTT. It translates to CASSQAQLGGELFF.

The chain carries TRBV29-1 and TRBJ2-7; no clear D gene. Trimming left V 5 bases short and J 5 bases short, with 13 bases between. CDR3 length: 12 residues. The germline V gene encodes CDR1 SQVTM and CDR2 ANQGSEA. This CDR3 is CSVKGMGNEQYF. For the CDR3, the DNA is TGCAGCGTTAAGGGCATGGGCAACGAGCAGTACTTC.

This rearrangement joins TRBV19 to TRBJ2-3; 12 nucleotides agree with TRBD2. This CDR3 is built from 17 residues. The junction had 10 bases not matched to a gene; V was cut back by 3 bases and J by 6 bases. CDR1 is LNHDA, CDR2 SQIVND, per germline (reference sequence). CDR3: CASSILLLAGGPDTQYF. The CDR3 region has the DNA TGTGCCAGTAGTATTCTATTGCTAGCGGGGGGGCCCGATACGCAGTATTTT.

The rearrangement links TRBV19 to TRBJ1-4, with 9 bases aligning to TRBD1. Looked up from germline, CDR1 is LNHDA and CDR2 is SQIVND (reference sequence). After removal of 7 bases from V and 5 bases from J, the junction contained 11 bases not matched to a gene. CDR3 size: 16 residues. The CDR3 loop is CASTSSRDRANEKLFF. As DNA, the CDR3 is TGTGCCAGTACTTCTTCCCGGGACAGGGCCAATGAAAAACTGTTTTTT.

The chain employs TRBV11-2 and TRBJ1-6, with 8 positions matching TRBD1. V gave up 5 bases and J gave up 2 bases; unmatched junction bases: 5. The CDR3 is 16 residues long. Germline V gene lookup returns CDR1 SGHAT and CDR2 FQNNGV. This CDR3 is CASSPGQGAYNSPLHF. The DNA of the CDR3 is TGTGCCAGCAGCCCTGGACAGGGAGCCTATAATTCACCCCTCCACTTT.

This CDR3 reads CASSPAGYNEQFF. CDR3 coding DNA: TGTGCCAGCAGTCCAGCCGGGTACAATGAGCAGTTCTTC. V gene TRBV27 combines with J gene TRBJ2-1; D call uncertain. The CDR3 covers 13 residues. Deletions cut 5 bases from V and 4 bases from J, with 9 bases between. The germline V gene encodes CDR1 MNHEY and CDR2 SMNVEV (reference sequence).

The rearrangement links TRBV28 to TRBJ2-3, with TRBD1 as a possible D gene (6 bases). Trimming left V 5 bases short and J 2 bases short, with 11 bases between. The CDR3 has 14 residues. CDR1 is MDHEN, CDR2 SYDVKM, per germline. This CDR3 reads CASSRQGHTDTQYF. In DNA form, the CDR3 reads TGTGCCAGCAGTAGGCAGGGGCACACAGATACGCAGTATTTT.

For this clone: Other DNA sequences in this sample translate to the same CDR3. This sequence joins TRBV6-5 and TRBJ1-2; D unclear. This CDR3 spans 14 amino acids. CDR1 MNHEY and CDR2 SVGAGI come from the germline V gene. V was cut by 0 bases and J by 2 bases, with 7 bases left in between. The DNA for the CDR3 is TGTGCCAGCAGTTACTCGGGCGGAAACTATGGCTACACCTTC. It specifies CASSYSGGNYGYTF.

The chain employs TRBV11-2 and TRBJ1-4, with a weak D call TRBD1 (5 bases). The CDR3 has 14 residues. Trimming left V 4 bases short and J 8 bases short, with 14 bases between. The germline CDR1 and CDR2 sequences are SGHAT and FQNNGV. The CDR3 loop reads CASSSYGEGEKLFF. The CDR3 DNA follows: TGTGCCAGCAGCTCCTATGGAGAGGGGGAAAAACTGTTTTTT. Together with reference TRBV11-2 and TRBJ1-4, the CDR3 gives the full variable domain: EAGVAQSPRYKIIEKRQSVAFWCNPISGHATLYWYQQILGQGPKLLIQFQNNGVVDDSQLPKDRFSAERLKGVDSTLKIQPAKLEDSAVYLCASSSYGEGEKLFFGSGTQLSVL.

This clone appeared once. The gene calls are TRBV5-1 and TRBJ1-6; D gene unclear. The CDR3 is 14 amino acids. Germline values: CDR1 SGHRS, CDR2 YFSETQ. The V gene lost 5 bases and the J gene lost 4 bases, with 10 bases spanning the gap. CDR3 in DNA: TGCGCCAGCAGGTTCGAGGGTTATAATTCACCCCTCCACTTT. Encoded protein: CASRFEGYNSPLHF.

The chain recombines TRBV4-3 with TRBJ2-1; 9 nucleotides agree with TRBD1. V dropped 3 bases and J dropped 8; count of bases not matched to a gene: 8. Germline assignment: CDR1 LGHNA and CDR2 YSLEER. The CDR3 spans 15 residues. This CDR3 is CASSHLDRGTDEQFF. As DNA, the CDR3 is TGCGCCAGCAGCCATCTAGACAGGGGGACGGATGAGCAGTTCTTC.